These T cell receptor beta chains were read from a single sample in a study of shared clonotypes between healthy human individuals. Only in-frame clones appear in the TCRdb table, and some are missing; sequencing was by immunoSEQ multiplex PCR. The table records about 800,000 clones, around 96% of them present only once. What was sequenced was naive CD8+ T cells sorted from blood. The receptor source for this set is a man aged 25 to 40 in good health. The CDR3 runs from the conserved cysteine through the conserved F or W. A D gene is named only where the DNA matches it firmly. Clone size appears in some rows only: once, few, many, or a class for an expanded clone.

CDR3 protein: CASRLPGPNTEAFF
CDR3 DNA: TGTGCCAGCAGACTACCGGGACCGAACACTGAAGCTTTCTTT
V gene: TRBV6-5
D gene: NA
J gene: TRBJ1-1
clone size: NA

CDR3 protein: CASSLWSSSGRVDTQYF
CDR3 DNA: TGTGCCAGCAGCTTGTGGTCGTCTAGCGGGAGGGTTGATACGCAGTATTTT
V gene: TRBV5-5
D gene: TRBD2
J gene: TRBJ2-3
clone size: NA

CDR3 protein: CSVLTGGGTGELFF
CDR3 DNA: TGCAGCGTATTGACAGGTGGTGGGACCGGGGAGCTGTTTTTT
V gene: TRBV29-1
D gene: NA
J gene: TRBJ2-2
clone size: NA

CDR3 protein: CASSTGTRLVDEQFF
CDR3 DNA: TGTGCCAGCAGCACCGGGACTAGGCTCGTCGATGAGCAGTTCTTC
V gene: TRBV7-8
D gene: TRBD2
J gene: TRBJ2-1
clone size: NA

CDR3 protein: CATSEALAGSYEQYF
CDR3 DNA: TGTGCCACCAGCGAGGCGCTTGCGGGATCCTACGAGCAGTACTTC
V gene: TRBV15
D gene: NA
J gene: TRBJ2-7
clone size: NA

CDR3 protein: CASSFGTSGSSYEQYF
CDR3 DNA: TGTGCCAGCAGTTTTGGGACTAGCGGGAGCTCCTACGAGCAGTACTTC
V gene: TRBV28
D gene: TRBD2
J gene: TRBJ2-7
clone size: NA

CDR3 protein: CASSLPGTGIYEQYF
CDR3 DNA: TGTGCCAGCAGCCTCCCCGGGACAGGGATTTACGAGCAGTACTTC
V gene: TRBV5-4
D gene: TRBD1
J gene: TRBJ2-7
clone size: NA

CDR3 protein: CASSLVASPNSYNEQFF
CDR3 DNA: TGCGCCAGCAGCTTGGTGGCTAGTCCGAACTCCTACAATGAGCAGTTCTTC
V gene: TRBV5-1
D gene: NA
J gene: TRBJ2-1
clone size: NA

CDR3 protein: CASSPGLAGGNEQFF
CDR3 DNA: TGTGCCAGCAGCCCGGGACTAGCGGGAGGGAATGAGCAGTTCTTC
V gene: TRBV27
D gene: TRBD2
J gene: TRBJ2-1
clone size: NA

CDR3 protein: CASSSGRNTDTQYF
CDR3 DNA: TGTGCCAGCAGTTCAGGGAGGAACACAGATACGCAGTATTTT
V gene: TRBV28
D gene: NA
J gene: TRBJ2-3
clone size: NA

CDR3 protein: CATRGLHEIFNTYEQYF
CDR3 DNA: TGTGCCACCAGGGGACTACACGAGATATTTAACACCTACGAGCAGTACTTC
V gene: TRBV10-3
D gene: NA
J gene: TRBJ2-7
clone size: NA

CDR3 protein: CASSLYAGESYNEQFF
CDR3 DNA: TGTGCCAGCAGCTTATACGCGGGAGAATCCTACAATGAGCAGTTCTTC
V gene: TRBV7-6
D gene: TRBD2
J gene: TRBJ2-1
clone size: NA

CDR3 protein: CASSSGTSFYEQYF
CDR3 DNA: TGTGCCAGCAGTTCAGGGACTAGCTTTTACGAGCAGTACTTC
V gene: TRBV6-6
D gene: TRBD2
J gene: TRBJ2-7
clone size: NA

CDR3 protein: CAIGLADYNEQFF
CDR3 DNA: TGTGCCATCGGCCTAGCGGATTACAATGAGCAGTTCTTC
V gene: TRBV10-3
D gene: TRBD2
J gene: TRBJ2-1
clone size: NA

CDR3 protein: CASTTGSNYGYTF
CDR3 DNA: TGTGCCAGCACAACTGGGTCTAACTATGGCTACACCTTC
V gene: TRBV5-4
D gene: NA
J gene: TRBJ1-2
clone size: NA

CDR3 protein: CASRAGTHGAYNEQFF
CDR3 DNA: TGTGCCAGCAGAGCAGGGACCCATGGCGCCTACAATGAGCAGTTCTTC
V gene: TRBV6-4
D gene: NA
J gene: TRBJ2-1
clone size: once

CDR3 protein: CASSYGPNNEQFF
CDR3 DNA: TGTGCCAGCAGTTACGGACCTAACAATGAGCAGTTCTTC
V gene: TRBV6-5
D gene: NA
J gene: TRBJ2-1
clone size: NA

CDR3 protein: CASSIDTGANVLTF
CDR3 DNA: TGCGCCAGCAGCATAGATACTGGGGCCAACGTCCTGACTTTC
V gene: TRBV5-1
D gene: NA
J gene: TRBJ2-6
clone size: NA

CDR3 protein: CASSTYGTGYITGELFF
CDR3 DNA: TGTGCCAGCAGCACTTACGGGACAGGGTATATCACCGGGGAGCTGTTTTTT
V gene: TRBV28
D gene: TRBD1
J gene: TRBJ2-2
clone size: NA

CDR3 protein: CASSFHRGSSYEQYF
CDR3 DNA: TGTGCCAGCAGCTTCCACAGGGGGAGCTCCTACGAGCAGTACTTC
V gene: TRBV7-9
D gene: TRBD1
J gene: TRBJ2-7
clone size: NA

CDR3 protein: CSVVRGEETQYF
CDR3 DNA: TGCAGCGTTGTTCGGGGGGAAGAGACCCAGTACTTC
V gene: TRBV29-1
D gene: TRBD2
J gene: TRBJ2-5
clone size: NA

CDR3 protein: CASSQDSRGNQPQHF
CDR3 DNA: TGCGCCAGCAGCCAAGATAGCCGGGGAAATCAGCCCCAGCATTTT
V gene: TRBV4-1
D gene: NA
J gene: TRBJ1-5
clone size: NA

CDR3 protein: CASSLARDRLHQETQYF
CDR3 DNA: TGTGCCAGCAGCTTGGCCCGGGACAGACTCCACCAAGAGACCCAGTACTTC
V gene: TRBV5-6
D gene: TRBD1
J gene: TRBJ2-5
clone size: NA

CDR3 protein: CARLKGHGSPSSFTDTQYF
CDR3 DNA: TGTGCCAGGCTGAAGGGGCATGGGTCCCCCTCTTCCTTCACAGATACGCAGTATTTT
V gene: TRBV21-1
D gene: NA
J gene: TRBJ2-3
clone size: NA

CDR3 protein: CSVRELTSNTGELFF
CDR3 DNA: TGCAGCGTCCGGGAATTAACCTCTAACACCGGGGAGCTGTTTTTT
V gene: TRBV29-1
D gene: NA
J gene: TRBJ2-2
clone size: NA

CDR3 protein: CASSSGGKLFF
CDR3 DNA: TGTGCCAGCAGTTCTGGGGGAAAACTGTTTTTT
V gene: TRBV28
D gene: NA
J gene: TRBJ1-4
clone size: NA

CDR3 protein: CASSDRGPYEQYF
CDR3 DNA: TGCGCCAGCAGCGATCGGGGGCCCTACGAGCAGTACTTC
V gene: TRBV4-1
D gene: NA
J gene: TRBJ2-7
clone size: once

CDR3 protein: CASSPSGGFEKLFF
CDR3 DNA: TGCGCCAGCAGCCCATCAGGGGGCTTTGAAAAACTGTTTTTT
V gene: TRBV5-1
D gene: TRBD1
J gene: TRBJ1-4
clone size: NA

CDR3 protein: CASSLNRGHEQYF
CDR3 DNA: TGTGCCAGCAGCTTGAACAGGGGGCACGAGCAGTACTTC
V gene: TRBV5-4
D gene: TRBD1
J gene: TRBJ2-7
clone size: NA

CDR3 protein: CASSVGQTYGYTF
CDR3 DNA: TGCGCCAGCAGCGTGGGACAGACCTATGGCTACACCTTC
V gene: TRBV5-1
D gene: TRBD1
J gene: TRBJ1-2
clone size: NA

CDR3 protein: CASGRGLEQYF
CDR3 DNA: TGTGCCAGCGGCAGGGGGCTTGAGCAGTACTTC
V gene: TRBV5-4
D gene: TRBD1
J gene: TRBJ2-7
clone size: NA

CDR3 protein: CASRQRRDYGYTF
CDR3 DNA: TGTGCCAGCAGGCAGAGAAGGGATTATGGCTACACCTTC
V gene: TRBV6-6
D gene: NA
J gene: TRBJ1-2
clone size: NA

CDR3 protein: CASSSADGGFHGNQPQHF
CDR3 DNA: TGTGCCAGCAGCTCTGCGGATGGGGGGTTTCATGGCAATCAGCCCCAGCATTTT
V gene: TRBV7-4
D gene: NA
J gene: TRBJ1-5
clone size: NA

CDR3 protein: CASDWGQGTDTQYF
CDR3 DNA: TGTGCCAGCGACTGGGGACAAGGCACAGATACGCAGTATTTT
V gene: TRBV19
D gene: NA
J gene: TRBJ2-3
clone size: once

CDR3 protein: CASSYGQQLNEQFF
CDR3 DNA: TGTGCCAGCAGCTACGGACAACAGCTCAATGAGCAGTTCTTC
V gene: TRBV27
D gene: NA
J gene: TRBJ2-1
clone size: NA

CDR3 protein: CAWRTNREGNQPQHF
CDR3 DNA: TGTGCCTGGAGAACGAACAGGGAGGGCAATCAGCCCCAGCATTTT
V gene: TRBV30
D gene: NA
J gene: TRBJ1-5
clone size: once

CDR3 protein: CASSPRQAGDSTDTQYF
CDR3 DNA: TGTGCCAGCAGCCCACGGCAAGCGGGGGACAGCACAGATACGCAGTATTTT
V gene: TRBV7-9
D gene: TRBD2
J gene: TRBJ2-3
clone size: NA

CDR3 protein: CASSELGGTDYYGYTF
CDR3 DNA: TGTGCCAGCAGCGAACTGGGTGGGACAGACTACTATGGCTACACCTTC
V gene: TRBV5-4
D gene: TRBD1
J gene: TRBJ1-2
clone size: NA

CDR3 protein: CASSYSKADTQYF
CDR3 DNA: TGTGCCAGCAGTTACTCAAAGGCGGATACGCAGTATTTT
V gene: TRBV6-5
D gene: NA
J gene: TRBJ2-3
clone size: NA

CDR3 protein: CAARVGRAEAFF
CDR3 DNA: TGTGCCGCCCGGGTGGGAAGGGCTGAAGCTTTCTTT
V gene: TRBV28
D gene: NA
J gene: TRBJ1-1
clone size: NA

CDR3 protein: CASNPGLLAGNYEQYF
CDR3 DNA: TGTGCCAGCAACCCAGGACTGCTAGCGGGCAACTACGAGCAGTACTTC
V gene: TRBV5-5
D gene: TRBD2
J gene: TRBJ2-7
clone size: NA

CDR3 protein: CASSQGARQPQHF
CDR3 DNA: TGTGCCAGCAGCCAGGGGGCTAGGCAGCCCCAGCATTTT
V gene: TRBV14
D gene: NA
J gene: TRBJ1-5
clone size: NA

CDR3 protein: CASSEYVRGHNEQFF
CDR3 DNA: TGTGCCAGCAGTGAATATGTGAGGGGGCACAATGAGCAGTTCTTC
V gene: TRBV6-1
D gene: TRBD1
J gene: TRBJ2-1
clone size: NA

CDR3 protein: CASSLSASGGALGYEQYF
CDR3 DNA: TGTGCCAGCAGTTTATCGGCTAGCGGGGGGGCTCTCGGGTACGAGCAGTACTTC
V gene: TRBV27
D gene: TRBD2
J gene: TRBJ2-7
clone size: NA

CDR3 protein: CASSLALAAYEQYF
CDR3 DNA: TGTGCCAGCAGCTTAGCCTTAGCAGCCTACGAGCAGTACTTC
V gene: TRBV7-9
D gene: NA
J gene: TRBJ2-7
clone size: NA